The 29 T cell receptor beta chains given below trace back to one sample, sequenced in a study of cytomegalovirus exposure and HLA in healthy donors. Researchers ran the PCR with 60 Vbeta and 13 Jbeta primers. TCRdb keeps only in-frame clones here, not all; method: immunoSEQ multiplex PCR. The table lists some 67,000 clones, about four fifths of them singletons. The sample comprised PBMCs. These receptors came from a woman aged 25 to 45 in good health and CMV-seronegative.

The V and J genes are TRBV20-1 and TRBJ2-7; a weak D match, TRBD1 (6 bases). The germline V and J ends were trimmed by 6 bases and 3 bases, with 9 bases remaining between them. The CDR3 is 11 amino acids. Germline CDR1 is DFQATT and CDR2 is SNEGSKA (reference sequence). CDR3 DNA: TGCAGTGCCGGACAGAACTACGAGCAGTACTTC. Protein sequence: CSAGQNYEQYF.

This clone has a handful of counts. The rearrangement links TRBV5-6 to TRBJ1-4; D ambiguous. V was shortened by 2 bases and J by 3 bases, with 8 bases between the two germline ends. The length of the CDR3 is 14 residues. CDR1 and CDR2 from the germline V gene are SGHDT and YYEEEE. The CDR3 bases are TGTGCCAGCAGCTTTGTCGGGTCTAATGAAAAACTGTTTTTT. As protein: CASSFVGSNEKLFF.

The J gene is TRBJ1-1, the V gene TRBV5-4; 7 bases are shared with TRBD1. This CDR3 contains 15 residues. Per the germline V gene, CDR1 is SGHNT and CDR2 is YYREEE (reference sequence). Trimming cost V 2 bases and J 6 bases; bases outside gene matches: 10. The CDR3 protein is CASSLSGQALAEAFF. As DNA, the CDR3 is TGTGCCAGCAGCTTATCCGGACAGGCTTTGGCTGAAGCTTTCTTT.

The chain has TRBV5-6 and TRBJ2-2, with D uncertain. V dropped 1 base and J dropped 7 bases, with 17 bases sitting between them. The CDR3 has 16 amino acids. Germline V lookup: CDR1 SGHDT, CDR2 YYEEEE. The CDR3 reads CASSLSTGPRGGELFF. CDR3 DNA: TGTGCCAGCAGCTTGTCAACTGGCCCAAGAGGCGGGGAGCTGTTTTTT.

Remarks on this clone: A junction boundary mismatches the germline segment, possibly from a read error. The gene calls are TRBV19 and TRBJ1-4, with 7 bases aligning to TRBD1. Looked up from germline, CDR1 is LNHDA and CDR2 is SQIVND (reference sequence). The CDR3 is 14 residues long. The chain's CDR3 is CASTRQGPKEKLFF. CDR3 DNA: TGTGCCAGTACACGACAGGGCCCTAAAGAAAAACTGTTTTTT.

This clone came up once. V usage is TRBV30 and J usage is TRBJ1-4; a possible D gene is TRBD1 (5 bases). V shed 0 bases and J shed 4 bases, with 9 bases lying between them. The CDR3 extends over 14 amino acids. The germline V gene has CDR1 GTSNPN and CDR2 SVGIG (reference sequence). The CDR3 region has the DNA TGTGCCTGGAGTGTTTTCAGGGATAATGAAAAACTGTTTTTT. It encodes CAWSVFRDNEKLFF.

The rearrangement uses TRBV25-1 and TRBJ1-4; D unclear. V lost 11 bases, J lost 4 bases, and 14 bases lay in between. The V gene's germline CDR1 is MGHDK and CDR2 SYGVNS. The CDR3 is 13 residues long. The CDR3 loop is CALLSVGNEKLFF. CDR3 bases: TGTGCCCTTCTAAGCGTAGGTAATGAAAAACTGTTTTTT. Together with reference TRBV25-1 and TRBJ1-4, the CDR3 gives the full variable domain: EADIYQTPRYLVIGTGKKITLECSQTMGHDKMYWYQQDPGMELHLIHYSYGVNSTEKGDLSSESTVSRIRTEHFPLTLESARPSHTSQYLCALLSVGNEKLFFGSGTQLSVL.

The chain recombines TRBV7-6 with TRBJ1-4; TRBD1 aligns across 11 bases. The CDR3 extends over 15 amino acids. Germline loops: CDR1 SGHVS, CDR2 FNYEAQ. V lost 2 bases and J lost 6; bases outside the gene matches: 2. CDR3 DNA: TGTGCCAGCAGCTTAATGGGACAGGGGGATGAAAAACTGTTTTTT. This sequence encodes CASSLMGQGDEKLFF.

The chain employs TRBV4-3 and TRBJ2-1; D unresolved. Looked up from germline, CDR1 is LGHNA and CDR2 is YSLEER. Trimming removed 1 base at V and 2 bases at J, with 12 bases between. The CDR3 is 16 amino acids. CDR3 nucleotides: TGCGCCAGCAGCCAAGGGTCAGGTAATGCCTACAATGAGCAGTTCTTC. This translates into CASSQGSGNAYNEQFF.

This clone was recorded once. The rearrangement links TRBV6-1 to TRBJ1-3, with no clear D. V gave up 3 bases and J gave up 0 bases, with 9 bases separating them. This CDR3 spans 15 amino acids. CDR1 and CDR2 from the germline V gene are MNHNS and SASEGT. The CDR3 protein is CASSDFPISGNTIYF. In nucleotides, the CDR3 is TGTGCCAGCAGTGATTTCCCTATCTCTGGAAACACCATATATTTT.

There are a few counts of this clone. The V call is TRBV6-5, the J call TRBJ1-1; D is ambiguous. Germline V lookup: CDR1 MNHEY, CDR2 SVGAGI. Trimming took 4 bases from V and 0 from J, leaving 9 bases between them. The CDR3 loop spans 14 amino acids. In nucleotides, the CDR3 is TGTGCCAGCAGTTTTAGGACTATGAACACTGAAGCTTTCTTT. This translates into CASSFRTMNTEAFF.

The rearrangement uses TRBV18 and TRBJ1-1; D is unclear. The V gene lost 0 bases and the J gene lost 3 bases, with 8 bases spanning the gap. Germline assignment: CDR1 KGHSH and CDR2 LQKENI. CDR3 length: 14 residues. The CDR3 spells CASSPPSTDTEAFF. In nucleotides, the CDR3 is TGTGCCAGCTCACCACCGTCAACGGACACTGAAGCTTTCTTT. The full variable domain, with the rest looked up from reference TRBV18 and TRBJ1-1, is NAGVMQNPRHLVRRRGQEARLRCSPMKGHSHVYWYRQLPEEGLKFMVYLQKENIIDESGMPKERFSAEFPKEGPSILRIQQVVRGDSAAYFCASSPPSTDTEAFFGQGTRLTVV.

The chain links TRBV30 to TRBJ2-2; 10 bases line up with TRBD2. Germline CDR1 GTSNPN, CDR2 SVGIG (reference sequence). This CDR3 comprises 19 residues. The ends lost 1 base at V and 4 bases at J; junction bases unmatched: 15. CDR3 coding DNA: TGTGCCTGGAGTGCCCTTAGCGGGGGGTGGGGGTTTAGCACCGGGGAGCTGTTTTTT. This encodes CAWSALSGGWGFSTGELFF.

The chain carries TRBV25-1 and TRBJ2-1; D is possibly TRBD1 (6 bases). Trimming shortened V by 1 base and J by 1 base, and 11 bases separated the two germline ends. Germline CDR1 is MGHDK and CDR2 is SYGVNS. CDR3 length: 16 residues. The CDR3: CASSELGGLSYNEQFF. The CDR3 DNA is TGTGCCAGCAGTGAATTAGGGGGTTTATCCTACAATGAGCAGTTCTTC.

The chain recombines TRBV5-1 with TRBJ1-5, with a tentative D call TRBD1 (5 bases). The germline V gene encodes CDR1 SGHRS and CDR2 YFSETQ. This CDR3 region has 15 residues. V gave up 0 bases and J gave up 0 bases, with 7 bases separating them. This CDR3 reads CASSLEGYSNQPQHF. CDR3 in DNA: TGCGCCAGCAGCTTGGAGGGGTATAGCAATCAGCCCCAGCATTTT.

The rearrangement joins TRBV27 to TRBJ2-1; 9 bases are a match to TRBD2. There are 18 residues in the CDR3. CDR1 is MNHEY and CDR2 is SMNVEV in the germline V gene (reference sequence). V was pared by 7 bases and J by 9 bases, with 22 bases of the junction left unmatched. The CDR3 protein is CASTDPPGWRGGRSEQFF. In DNA, the CDR3 is TGTGCCAGCACCGACCCTCCGGGATGGCGGGGGGGCCGGAGTGAGCAGTTCTTC.

The chain has TRBV13 and TRBJ1-2; D may be TRBD1 (6 bases). Germline assignment: CDR1 PRHDT and CDR2 FYEKMQ (reference sequence). The CDR3 spans 14 residues. V lost 0 bases and J 6 bases, leaving 11 bases between the germline ends. CDR3: CASSLGAGADGYTF. CDR3 DNA sequence: TGTGCCAGCAGCTTAGGTGCGGGGGCGGATGGCTACACCTTC.

The chain employs TRBV27 and TRBJ2-7; the D gene is possibly TRBD1 (6 bases). Germline CDR1 and CDR2: MNHEY and SMNVEV (reference sequence). V lost 4 bases and J 2 bases, leaving 15 bases between the germline ends. The CDR3 spans 15 residues. This CDR3 is CASSSTGTHPYEQYF. CDR3 nucleotide sequence: TGTGCCAGCAGTTCCACCGGGACACACCCCTACGAGCAGTACTTC.

The rearrangement uses TRBV2 and TRBJ2-3, with 8 bases matching TRBD2. This CDR3 spans 15 amino acids. V gave up 4 bases and J gave up 2 bases; unmatched junction bases: 5. Looked up from germline, CDR1 is SNHLY and CDR2 is FYNNEI. The CDR3 DNA is TGTGCCAGCAGTGGCGCTAGCGGGCCCACAGATACGCAGTATTTT. It specifies CASSGASGPTDTQYF.

Only a few counts were recorded for this clone. The chain employs TRBV7-9 and TRBJ1-1; D ambiguous. CDR1 and CDR2 from the germline V gene are SEHNR and FQNEAQ (reference sequence). CDR3 length: 15 residues. The ends were cut back, 5 bases at V and 3 bases at J, with 16 bases in the middle. CDR3 coding DNA: TGTGCCAGCAGCCCAGCGGTCTTGGGTCACACTGAAGCTTTCTTT. It translates to CASSPAVLGHTEAFF.

The rearrangement uses TRBV7-9 and TRBJ2-2; D is undetermined. This CDR3 has 14 amino acids. From germline, CDR1 is SEHNR and CDR2 FQNEAQ (reference sequence). The V end was cut by 10 bases, the J end by 6 bases, with 18 bases between. The DNA for the CDR3 is TGTGCCAAAGACTTCGAGGATGGCGCCGGGGAGCTGTTTTTT. This gives the protein CAKDFEDGAGELFF.

V gene TRBV7-9 combines with J gene TRBJ2-2; 13 bases align to TRBD2. CDR3 length equals 17 residues. V dropped 8 bases and J dropped 5; count of bases not matched to a gene: 11. The germline V gene has CDR1 SEHNR and CDR2 FQNEAQ (reference sequence). The CDR3 DNA sequence: TGTGCCAGCCCGACGGATACTAGCGGGGGGGGAACCGGGGAGCTGTTTTTT. It encodes CASPTDTSGGGTGELFF. The variable domain in full, with the rest retrieved from reference TRBV7-9 and TRBJ2-2, is DTGVSQNPRHKITKRGQNVTFRCDPISEHNRLYWYRQTLGQGPEFLTYFQNEAQLEKSRLLSDRFSAERPKGSFSTLEIQRTEQGDSAMYLCASPTDTSGGGTGELFFGEGSRLTVL.

In its sample, this clone was seen a few times. The chain joins TRBV5-6 to TRBJ2-2, with a possible D match to TRBD2 (5 bases). The CDR3 runs to 11 residues. Germline-derived CDR1 and CDR2 are SGHDT and YYEEEE. Trimming removed 3 bases from V and 9 bases from J, with 6 bases in between. In DNA form, the CDR3 reads TGTGCCAGCAGCTGGGAGAGGGAGCTGTTTTTT. It codes for CASSWERELFF.

This clone was recorded only once. The rearrangement links TRBV28 to TRBJ1-5; TRBD1 matches at 9 bases. The CDR3 totals 14 residues. The germline V gene has CDR1 MDHEN and CDR2 SYDVKM. J was trimmed by 5 bases and V by 8 bases; bases with no gene match: 7. For the CDR3, the DNA is TGTGCCAGCCTCGAGGGACAGGGATATCAGCCCCAGCATTTT. Protein product: CASLEGQGYQPQHF.

This clone has a single count. The rearrangement joins TRBV19 to TRBJ1-4; tentative D call: TRBD1 (5 bases). CDR1 LNHDA and CDR2 SQIVND come from the germline V gene (reference sequence). Trimming pared 4 bases from V and 12 bases from J, leaving 21 bases between. The CDR3 length is 15 residues. DNA for the CDR3: TGTGCCAGTAGTAGCCGGGATCTTTTTGGGGGGGAACTGTTTTTT. This sequence encodes CASSSRDLFGGELFF.

The CDR3 DNA reads TGTGCCAGCAGCCAAGGGACAGGGCGGGAGGAGACCCAGTACTTC. It codes for CASSQGTGREETQYF. The J gene is TRBJ2-5, the V gene TRBV4-2, with a tentative D call TRBD1 (8 bases). The CDR3 totals 15 residues. Trimming removed 1 base at V and 5 bases at J, with 14 bases between. CDR1 LGHNA and CDR2 YNFKEQ come from the germline V gene.

V and J are TRBV6-1 and TRBJ1-1, with D unresolved. V was trimmed by 0 bases and J by 0 bases, leaving 5 bases between them. The CDR3 is made up of 14 amino acids. From germline, CDR1 is MNHNS and CDR2 SASEGT. DNA for the CDR3: TGTGCCAGCAGTGAAGCTGAGGTGAACACTGAAGCTTTCTTT. It yields the protein CASSEAEVNTEAFF.

CDR3 bases: TGTGCCAGCATGCGGGGCGGAATCTCCTACGAGCAGTACTTC. Residues: CASMRGGISYEQYF. The chain is built from TRBV25-1 and TRBJ2-7, with a tentative D call TRBD2 (6 bases). CDR3 length equals 14 residues. Trimming removed 7 bases at V and 0 bases at J, with 13 bases between. Germline lookup yields CDR1 MGHDK and CDR2 SYGVNS.

V is TRBV4-2 and J is TRBJ2-5; D possibly corresponds to TRBD2 (6 bases). The assigned J gene may be wrong: the sequence end matches TRBJ2-7 better. This CDR3 region has 14 residues. From germline, CDR1 is LGHNA and CDR2 YNFKEQ. CDR3 amino acids: CASSPGAGQDEQYF. Here the CDR3 DNA reads TGTGCCAGCAGCCCAGGTGCGGGGCAGGACGAGCAGTACTTC.